Given below is one T cell receptor beta chain in context. Its antigen is undetermined. The protocol was immunoSEQ multiplex PCR, while the TCRdb copy is restricted to in-frame clones and leaves out a portion. The sample comprises more than 100,000 clones, 70% to 90% of which are singletons, and more than 6.5% rests with the top ten. The entry originates in a study of radiotherapy plus CTLA-4 blockade in lung cancer. Broader study findings: The authors reported that early blood T cell clone dynamics, with interferon-beta, best predicted response.

Germline CDR1 SGHRS, CDR2 YFSETQ. V dropped 4 bases and J dropped 4; count of bases not matched to a gene: 2. This CDR3 is built from 13 residues. The chain has TRBV5-1 and TRBJ1-2; TRBD1 matches 9 bases. The clonotype comes from a human donor with non-small cell lung cancer that progressed on radiotherapy plus ipilimumab. The sequencing here drew on peripheral blood, taken from a patient treated with radiotherapy plus ipilimumab. The CDR3 DNA follows: TGCGCCAGCAGCGTGGGACAGGGCTATGGCTACACCTTC. Its protein is CASSVGQGYGYTF.